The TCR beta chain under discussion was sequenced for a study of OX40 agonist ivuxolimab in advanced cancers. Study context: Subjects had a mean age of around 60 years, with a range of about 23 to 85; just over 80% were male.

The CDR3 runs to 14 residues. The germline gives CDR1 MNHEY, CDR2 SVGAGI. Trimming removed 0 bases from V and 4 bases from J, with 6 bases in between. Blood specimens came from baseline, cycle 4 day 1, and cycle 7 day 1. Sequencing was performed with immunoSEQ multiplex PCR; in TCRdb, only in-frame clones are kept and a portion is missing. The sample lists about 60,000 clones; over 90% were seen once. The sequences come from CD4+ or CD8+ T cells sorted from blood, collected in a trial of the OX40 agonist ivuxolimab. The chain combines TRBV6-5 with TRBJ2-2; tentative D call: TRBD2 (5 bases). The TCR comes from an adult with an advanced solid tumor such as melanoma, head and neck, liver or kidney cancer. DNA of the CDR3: TGTGCCAGCAGTTACTCGGCGGGCACCGGGGAGCTGTTTTTT. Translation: CASSYSAGTGELFF.